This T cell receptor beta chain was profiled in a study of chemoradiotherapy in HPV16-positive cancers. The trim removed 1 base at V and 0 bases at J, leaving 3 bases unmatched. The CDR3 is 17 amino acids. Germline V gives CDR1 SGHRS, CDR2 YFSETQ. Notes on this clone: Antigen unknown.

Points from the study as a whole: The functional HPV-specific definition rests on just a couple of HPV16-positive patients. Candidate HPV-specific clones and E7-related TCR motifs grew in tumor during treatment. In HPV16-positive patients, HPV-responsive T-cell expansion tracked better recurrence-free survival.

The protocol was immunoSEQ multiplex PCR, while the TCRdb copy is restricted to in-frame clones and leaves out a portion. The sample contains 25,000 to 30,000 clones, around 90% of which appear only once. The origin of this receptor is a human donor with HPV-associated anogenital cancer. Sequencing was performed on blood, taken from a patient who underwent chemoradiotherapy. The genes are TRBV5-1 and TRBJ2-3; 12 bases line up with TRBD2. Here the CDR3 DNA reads TGCGCCAGCAGCTTGTGGACTAGCGGGACCAGCACAGATACGCAGTATTTT. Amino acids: CASSLWTSGTSTDTQYF. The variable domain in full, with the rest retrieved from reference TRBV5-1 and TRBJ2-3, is KAGVTQTPRYLIKTRGQQVTLSCSPISGHRSVSWYQQTPGQGLQFLFEYFSETQRNKGNFPGRFSGRQFSNSRSEMNVSTLELGDSALYLCASSLWTSGTSTDTQYFGPGTRLTVL.